The TCR beta chain described here comes from a study of tumor-infiltrating lymphocytes in localized non-small cell lung cancer. Study context: Some samples were collected after neoadjuvant chemotherapy; smokers, never-smokers and several histologies were included. General observations from the study: No T-cell fraction difference was seen between IM1 and IM2 tumors. Different pieces of the same tissue went to different assays, confounding technical variation with intratumor heterogeneity.

This table comes from immunoSEQ multiplex PCR, and its TCRdb copy is limited to in-frame clones, with some not included. The sample records 10,000 to 15,000 clones, 70% to 90% being singletons. In the case of this clone: The target antigen is unknown.

Per the germline V gene, CDR1 is MGHRA and CDR2 is YSYEKL. The CDR3 has 16 residues. Trimming pared 0 bases from V and 0 bases from J, leaving 11 bases between. Sequenced material: uninvolved lung tissue not adjacent to the tumor. The source of this sequence is a human donor with non-small cell lung cancer. The chain couples TRBV4-1 to TRBJ2-5, with D unresolved. This CDR3 is CASSQEHWSYQETQYF. As DNA, the CDR3 is TGCGCCAGCAGCCAAGAACATTGGTCGTACCAAGAGACCCAGTACTTC.